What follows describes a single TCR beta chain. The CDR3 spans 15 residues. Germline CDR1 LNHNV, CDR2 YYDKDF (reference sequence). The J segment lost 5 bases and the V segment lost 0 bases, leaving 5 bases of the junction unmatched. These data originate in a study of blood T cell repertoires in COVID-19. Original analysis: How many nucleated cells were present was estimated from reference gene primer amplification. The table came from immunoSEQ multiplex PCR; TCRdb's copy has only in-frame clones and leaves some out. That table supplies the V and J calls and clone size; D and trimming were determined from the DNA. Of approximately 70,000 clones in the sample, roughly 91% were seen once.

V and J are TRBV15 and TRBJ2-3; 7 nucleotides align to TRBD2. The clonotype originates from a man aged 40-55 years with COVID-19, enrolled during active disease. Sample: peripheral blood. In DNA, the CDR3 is TGTGCCACCAGCAGAGATGGGAGGGCTGAAGATACGCAGTATTTT. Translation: CATSRDGRAEDTQYF.